This T cell receptor beta chain is drawn from a study of cytomegalovirus exposure and HLA in healthy donors. Points on this clone: What it binds is not known.

Regarding the study as a whole: Prior analysis indicated that the majority of TCR beta V segments exhibited productivity approximately 90% or approximately 30% of the time. By HLA locus, TCR association rates varied in a later analysis, with DRB1 showing the most and HLA-C the fewest. For TCR beta chains, V- and J-gene trimming was later linked to a missense DCLRE1C variant.

V was clipped by 1 base and J by 8 bases, with 5 bases between them. Germline lookup yields CDR1 LGHNA and CDR2 YNFKEQ. This CDR3 is built from 11 residues. A multiplex PCR was run with 60 Vbeta primers and 13 Jbeta primers. Repertoires were generated with immunoSEQ multiplex PCR, while TCRdb's copy carries only in-frame clones and drops some. The table records under 200,000 clones, approximately 80% of them present only once. The sequence derives from a man aged 60 to 75 in good health and CMV-seronegative. The V gene is TRBV4-2, the J gene TRBJ1-1; D uncertain. What was sequenced was PBMCs. Written as DNA, the CDR3 is TGTGCCAGCAGCCAAGCGACAGAAGCTTTCTTT. Translating gives CASSQATEAFF.